The 24 T cell receptor beta chains listed next were all sequenced from one sample in a study of a mutant IDH1 vaccine in newly diagnosed glioma. Specified time point: baseline, week 1 (first vaccination visit). Indicated treatment: pre-vaccination baseline after standard-of-care therapy. The table came from immunoSEQ multiplex PCR; TCRdb's copy has only in-frame clones and leaves some out. Of about 51,000 clones listed, around three quarters are singletons. The sample consisted of PBMCs, taken from a glioma patient treated with radiotherapy, temozolomide or both. These receptors all stem from a woman in her thirties or forties with glioma.

V and J are TRBV18 and TRBJ1-6; D remains ambiguous. The CDR3 extends over 13 amino acids. The germline V gene has CDR1 KGHSH and CDR2 LQKENI. V lost 2 bases and J lost 8, with 7 bases in between. CDR3 residues: CASSPGWDSPLHF. CDR3 nucleotide sequence: TGTGCCAGCTCACCAGGGTGGGATTCACCCCTCCACTTT.

The count of this clone is one. The chain uses TRBV5-1 and TRBJ2-7; no definite D call. Per germline, CDR1 SGHRS and CDR2 YFSETQ. The V and J ends lost 0 bases and 3 bases respectively, with 7 bases between them. CDR3 length equals 13 residues. In DNA form, the CDR3 reads TGCGCCAGCAGCTTGGAGCCGGGCTACGAGCAGTACTTC. Translated: CASSLEPGYEQYF.

The V call is TRBV7-8, the J call TRBJ2-6; weak D call: TRBD2 (5 bases). Per germline, CDR1 SGHVS and CDR2 FQNEAQ. V was pared by 0 bases and J by 0 bases, with 18 bases between. The CDR3 is 20 residues long. CDR3 sequence: CASSLALLGSPSSGANVLTF. In DNA form, the CDR3 reads TGTGCCAGCAGCTTAGCTCTGCTGGGGAGCCCGTCCTCTGGGGCCAACGTCCTGACTTTC. The variable domain in full, with the rest retrieved from reference TRBV7-8 and TRBJ2-6, is GAGVSQSPRYKVAKRGQDVALRCDPISGHVSLFWYQQALGQGPEFLTYFQNEAQLDKSGLPSDRFFAERPEGSVSTLKIQRTQQEDSAVYLCASSLALLGSPSSGANVLTFGAGSRLTVL.

The rearrangement joins TRBV10-1 to TRBJ2-2; no reliable D call. V was clipped by 6 bases and J by 7 bases, with 9 bases between them. Germline CDR1 reads WNHNN; CDR2 reads SYGVQD (reference sequence). The CDR3 consists of 12 residues. CDR3 nucleotide sequence: TGCGCCAGCAGCCACAACCTCGGGGAGCTGTTTTTT. Residues: CASSHNLGELFF.

This clone was seen just once. The chain recombines TRBV4-2 with TRBJ2-5; TRBD2 matches 12 bases. This CDR3 is built from 18 residues. Trimming cost V 0 bases and J 3 bases; bases outside gene matches: 8. The V gene's germline CDR1 is LGHNA and CDR2 YNFKEQ. This CDR3 is CASSQDWRLAGAKETQYF. The CDR3 nucleotides are TGTGCCAGCAGCCAAGATTGGCGACTAGCGGGGGCAAAAGAGACCCAGTACTTC.

The chain uses TRBV27 and TRBJ2-7; 8 bases match TRBD1. The length of the CDR3 is 14 residues. The V gene's germline CDR1 is MNHEY and CDR2 SMNVEV (reference sequence). J lost 2 bases, V lost 5 bases, and 5 bases had no gene match. The CDR3 loop is CASSPGTGPYEQYF. CDR3 DNA sequence: TGTGCCAGCAGTCCAGGGACAGGCCCCTACGAGCAGTACTTC.

J is TRBJ2-7 and V is TRBV14; TRBD1 matches at 8 bases. CDR1 is SGHDN and CDR2 is FVKESK in the germline V gene. CDR3 length: 16 residues. V was clipped by 0 bases and J by 4 bases; unmatched bases: 8. This CDR3 is CASSQDLGQGRYEQYF. The CDR3 region has the DNA TGTGCCAGCAGCCAAGACCTAGGACAGGGCAGATACGAGCAGTACTTC. Full variable domain (missing parts from reference TRBV14 and TRBJ2-7): EAGVTQFPSHSVIEKGQTVTLRCDPISGHDNLYWYRRVMGKEIKFLLHFVKESKQDESGMPNNRFLAERTGGTYSTLKVQPAELEDSGVYFCASSQDLGQGRYEQYFGPGTRLTVT.

The V call is TRBV10-2, the J call TRBJ1-2, with D maybe TRBD1 (6 bases). Germline CDR1 and CDR2: WSHSY and SAAADI. There are 13 residues in the CDR3. V lost 2 bases to trimming and J lost 7 bases, with 11 bases between them. In DNA, the CDR3 is TGCGCCAGCAGTGAGGGGGGGGCGCCTGGCTACACCTTC. Its protein is CASSEGGAPGYTF.

This rearrangement joins TRBV6-1 to TRBJ1-2; TRBD1 aligns across 7 bases. This CDR3 has 16 residues. With 1 base clipped from V and 4 bases from J, the junction kept 9 bases outside the gene matches. The V gene's germline CDR1 is MNHNS and CDR2 SASEGT. CDR3 region: CASSEGSSTGVYGYTF. The CDR3 coding sequence is TGTGCCAGCAGTGAAGGTTCTTCCACAGGGGTCTATGGCTACACCTTC.

The CDR3 DNA reads as TGTGCCAGCAGCTCACGGACAGCGACCTTCTCTGGAAACACCATATATTTT. It encodes CASSSRTATFSGNTIYF. The chain is built from TRBV7-8 and TRBJ1-3, with D perhaps TRBD1 (6 bases). The CDR3 covers 17 residues. Germline loops: CDR1 SGHVS, CDR2 FQNEAQ. V was pared by 4 bases and J by 0 bases, with 16 bases between.

The rearrangement links TRBV5-6 to TRBJ1-1; 8 bases map to TRBD1. The CDR3 sequence is 12 residues long. The J segment lost 10 bases and the V segment lost 2 bases, leaving 4 bases of the junction unmatched. From germline, CDR1 is SGHDT and CDR2 YYEEEE. The CDR3 nucleotides are TGTGCCAGCAGCTTTTCAGGACAGGGAGCTTTCTTT. Its protein product is CASSFSGQGAFF.

The CDR3 DNA reads as TGCGCCAGCAGCTTGGAAGGGGTGGGGGACACTGAAGCTTTCTTT. Protein product: CASSLEGVGDTEAFF. The chain has TRBV5-1 and TRBJ1-1; D may be TRBD1 (5 bases). The CDR3 is 15 residues long. V lost 0 bases and J lost 3, with 12 bases in between. Germline-derived CDR1 and CDR2 are SGHRS and YFSETQ.

The chain uses TRBV6-5 and TRBJ1-2; D is unclear. Germline-derived CDR1 and CDR2 are MNHEY and SVGAGI. V lost 7 bases to trimming and J lost 0 bases, with 6 bases between them. The CDR3 has 12 residues. Here the CDR3 reads CASKGTNYGYTF. The CDR3 DNA reads as TGTGCCAGCAAAGGCACTAACTATGGCTACACCTTC.

The chain couples TRBV7-2 to TRBJ1-2; D might be TRBD1 (5 bases). Looked up from germline, CDR1 is SGHTA and CDR2 is FQGNSA. This CDR3 comprises 12 residues. The ends were cut back, 6 bases at V and 8 bases at J, with 13 bases in the middle. The DNA for the CDR3 is TGTGCCAGCAGACCCCGGGGGAACGGCTACACCTTC. Encoded protein: CASRPRGNGYTF.

This chain joins TRBV5-1 and TRBJ1-4, with TRBD1 as a possible D gene (6 bases). The CDR3 runs to 14 residues. Germline V gives CDR1 SGHRS, CDR2 YFSETQ. V was trimmed by 2 bases and J by 7 bases, leaving 12 bases between them. Here the CDR3 reads CASSLRQVSEKLFF. The CDR3 region has the DNA TGCGCCAGCAGCTTACGACAGGTCTCTGAAAAACTGTTTTTT.

This sequence joins TRBV6-6 and TRBJ1-5; TRBD1 might be the D (6 bases). The CDR3 contains 15 residues. Trimming removed 3 bases at V and 4 bases at J, with 13 bases between. Germline V gene data show CDR1 as MNHNY and CDR2 as SVGAGI (reference sequence). The CDR3 loop reads CASSYPDSFNQPQHF. CDR3 sequence (DNA): TGTGCCAGCAGTTATCCGGACAGCTTTAATCAGCCCCAGCATTTT.

This chain links TRBV4-3 with TRBJ2-1; tentatively, D is TRBD1 or TRBD2 (5 bases each). The CDR3 runs to 17 residues. Germline values: CDR1 LGHNA, CDR2 YSLEER. V lost 0 bases to trimming and J lost 4 bases, with 16 bases between them. The CDR3 DNA reads TGCGCCAGCAGCCAAGATCGAGGGGCCCGGGTATACAATGAGCAGTTCTTC. Protein: CASSQDRGARVYNEQFF.

The genes are TRBV15 and TRBJ1-4, with D hard to call. The CDR3 has 17 amino acids. Trimming took 1 base from V and 0 from J, leaving 12 bases between them. Germline CDR1 is LNHNV and CDR2 is YYDKDF (reference sequence). CDR3 DNA: TGTGCCACCAGCAGAGTAATCCCCGGAGCAACTAATGAAAAACTGTTTTTT. The encoded protein is CATSRVIPGATNEKLFF.

The DNA for the CDR3 is TGTGCCAGCAGCTTACGAGCGGGGGGTGAGAACACCGGGGAGCTGTTTTTT. It translates to CASSLRAGGENTGELFF. The chain uses TRBV7-6 and TRBJ2-2, with 9 bases aligning to TRBD2. This CDR3 is built from 17 residues. Germline-derived CDR1 and CDR2 are SGHVS and FNYEAQ. Trimming cost V 2 bases and J 1 base; bases outside gene matches: 5.

This chain links TRBV25-1 with TRBJ1-6; a possible D gene is TRBD1 (5 bases). V lost 2 bases, J lost 4 bases, and 6 bases lay in between. This CDR3 is built from 14 residues. Germline V gene sequence: CDR1 MGHDK, CDR2 SYGVNS. The CDR3 DNA follows: TGTGCCAGCAGTGAAGACAGATATAATTCACCCCTCCACTTT. Its translation: CASSEDRYNSPLHF.

The chain carries TRBV5-4 and TRBJ2-7, with D hard to call. The CDR3 extends over 13 amino acids. Germline V gene lookup returns CDR1 SGHNT and CDR2 YYREEE (reference sequence). Trimming removed 2 bases from V and 3 bases from J, with 9 bases in between. CDR3 in amino acids: CASSLGPLYEQYF. The CDR3 nucleotides are TGTGCCAGCAGCTTAGGGCCCCTCTACGAGCAGTACTTC.

V and J are TRBV13 and TRBJ1-1, with 10 bases aligning to TRBD1. The CDR3 runs to 17 residues. Germline-derived CDR1 and CDR2 are PRHDT and FYEKMQ (reference sequence). V lost 0 bases and J lost 3; bases outside the gene matches: 7. The CDR3 DNA reads TGTGCCAGCAGCTTAGGCCTAATGGGACAGGGGTACACTGAAGCTTTCTTT. Its translation is CASSLGLMGQGYTEAFF.

This clone was detected only a few times. This chain links TRBV10-3 with TRBJ1-3; perhaps TRBD1 as D (6 bases). This CDR3 contains 13 residues. V shed 5 bases and J shed 2 bases, with 7 bases lying between them. Germline CDR1 reads ENHRY; CDR2 reads SYGVKD. CDR3 coding DNA: TGTGCCATCAGTAACAGGGCTGGAAACACCATATATTTT. Amino acids: CAISNRAGNTIYF.

As to this clone: One end of the junction does not line up with germline, which may come from a read error. The V call is TRBV5-4, the J call TRBJ2-5; D is uncertain. Germline CDR1 SGHNT, CDR2 YYREEE (reference sequence). CDR3 size: 13 residues. The CDR3 spells CASSPASQKTQYF. The CDR3 DNA reads TGTGCCAGCAGCCCCGCTTCCCAAAAGACCCAGTACTTC.